This TCR beta chain was recorded in a study of CD8 T cells in Susac syndrome. Random hexamers were used to reverse transcribe about 0.5 to 1 ug of RNA. Amplification of TCR beta CDR3 spanned 54 Vbeta and 13 Jbeta via immunoSEQ multiplex PCR. A single record per CDR3 protein comes from TCRdb applying MiXCR to the immunoSEQ multiplex PCR reads. The sample lists about 120,000 distinct CDR3 sequences, roughly 94% occurring once. The CDR3 spans 16 residues. The V segment lost 5 bases and the J segment 2 bases; nucleotides outside the gene matches: 10. Germline lookup yields CDR1 SGHAT and CDR2 FQDESV (reference sequence). Sequencing of TCR beta covered CD8+ and CD4+ T cells obtained from blood. Negative isolation yielded the CD8+ and CD4+ T cells, while FACS enriched the TEMRA cells.

The genes are TRBV11-1 and TRBJ2-7, with TRBD1 matching over 9 bases. Material: CD4+ T cells from PBMCs. The source of this sequence is a human donor in good health. As DNA, the CDR3 is TGTGCCAGCAGCCCAAGGATCGGGACAGGGACCTACGAGCAGTACTTC. Translation gives CASSPRIGTGTYEQYF.